These 10 T cell receptor beta chains were all obtained from the same sample, sequenced in a study of human T cells and chemical hapten exposure. TCRdb re-called the RACE reads through MiXCR, storing one row per CDR3 protein. This sample has about 340,000 distinct CDR3 sequences, with approximately 6.3% found just once. Regarding time point: patch test 1, 2 weeks after DPC sensitization. Treatment: therapeutic diphenylcyclopropenone sensitization with weekly scalp DPC. The specimen was whole blood, collected in connection with sensitization to the hapten diphenylcyclopropenone (DPC). All receptors come from a woman between 18 and 29 years old with alopecia areata. Some clones in this sample may be carry-over from other donors' samples.

This clonotype was counted between two and nine times. This clone may be a read error of a much larger clone one base away. The rearrangement joins TRBV7-2 to TRBJ1-6; possibly TRBD1 for D (6 bases). V lost 4 bases, J lost 9 bases, and 10 bases lay in between. Germline V gives CDR1 SGHTA, CDR2 FQGNSA. The CDR3 totals 13 residues. CDR3 sequence (DNA): TGTGCCAGCAGCTCCCAGGGGAGTTCACCCCTCCACTTT. Translated, it gives CASSSQGSSPLHF.

This sequence joins TRBV7-9 and TRBJ2-5; D gene unclear. The CDR3 is 15 residues long. Germline-derived CDR1 and CDR2 are SEHNR and FQNEAQ (reference sequence). Trimming took off 5 bases at V and 3 bases at J, with 16 bases between the two ends. The CDR3 DNA is TGTGCCAGCAGCCCTTGGATAGGTCGGGAAGAGACCCAGTACTTC. Translated: CASSPWIGREETQYF.

The sample holds many counts of this clonotype. The chain carries TRBV27 and TRBJ2-3; D is possibly TRBD1 (6 bases). CDR1 and CDR2 (germline): MNHEY, SMNVEV (reference sequence). This CDR3 is 14 amino acids long. The V end was cut by 7 bases, the J end by 6 bases, with 17 bases between. Written as DNA, the CDR3 is TGTGCCAGCACCCCGAGAGGGGGTCTTGATACGCAGTATTTT. Translated: CASTPRGGLDTQYF.

The chain combines TRBV27 with TRBJ2-1, with D maybe TRBD1 (7 bases). CDR1 MNHEY and CDR2 SMNVEV come from the germline V gene (reference sequence). Trimming cost V 5 bases and J 9 bases, with 26 bases left between them. The CDR3 contains 17 residues. The CDR3 coding sequence is TGTGCCAGCAGTACCCTGACAGGGCTTATTGGGGGAGGTGAGCAGTTCTTC. This translates into CASSTLTGLIGGGEQFF.

Only a few counts were recorded for this clonotype. The chain combines TRBV6-5 with TRBJ2-1; 7 bases are a match to TRBD1. This CDR3 has 16 amino acids. Germline V lookup: CDR1 MNHEY, CDR2 SVGAGI. V lost 6 bases and J lost 4; bases outside the gene matches: 12. CDR3 amino acids: CASSSWDSNPYNEQFF. The CDR3 nucleotides are TGTGCCAGCAGCTCCTGGGACAGTAACCCTTACAATGAGCAGTTCTTC.

This clonotype has a count of ten or more. The chain recombines TRBV14 with TRBJ2-2, with unresolved D. Germline assignment: CDR1 SGHDN and CDR2 FVKESK. There are 15 residues in the CDR3. V lost 2 bases to trimming and J lost 0 bases, with 7 bases between them. CDR3 DNA: TGTGCCAGCAGCCAACACAGTTCGAACACCGGGGAGCTGTTTTTT. Amino acid sequence: CASSQHSSNTGELFF. Combining the CDR3 with reference TRBV14 and TRBJ2-2 gives the whole variable domain EAGVTQFPSHSVIEKGQTVTLRCDPISGHDNLYWYRRVMGKEIKFLLHFVKESKQDESGMPNNRFLAERTGGTYSTLKVQPAELEDSGVYFCASSQHSSNTGELFFGEGSRLTVL.

In its sample, this clonotype was seen a few times. The V call is TRBV4-3, the J call TRBJ1-1; the D is unclear. This CDR3 has 13 residues. V was clipped by 0 bases and J by 7 bases, with 9 bases between them. Germline CDR1 is LGHNA and CDR2 is YSLEER. CDR3 residues: CASSQDRGYEAFF. The CDR3 nucleotides read TGCGCCAGCAGCCAAGATCGCGGGTATGAAGCTTTCTTT.

This clonotype appeared a few times. The chain carries TRBV28 and TRBJ2-1; D is possibly TRBD2 (7 bases). The CDR3 length is 15 residues. V lost 3 bases to trimming and J lost 7 bases, with 16 bases between them. Germline values: CDR1 MDHEN, CDR2 SYDVKM. CDR3 sequence reads: CASSFPGGLGNEQFF. DNA of the CDR3: TGTGCCAGCAGTTTTCCGGGGGGCCTGGGGAATGAGCAGTTCTTC.

Details on this clonotype: A much more abundant neighbour one base away suggests this may be a read error. J is TRBJ2-2 and V is TRBV6-2 or TRBV6-3, with no clear D. The CDR3 consists of 13 residues. Trimming cost V 2 bases and J 3 bases, with 4 bases left between them. Germline CDR1 is MNHEY and CDR2 is SVGEGT. CDR3 region: CASSYTDTGELFF. The CDR3, as DNA: TGTGCCAGCAGTTACACGGACACCGGGGAGCTGTTTTTT.

The CDR3 loop is CASRADSNQPQHF. As DNA, the CDR3 is TGTGCCAGCAGGGCAGATAGCAATCAGCCCCAGCATTTT. V is TRBV28 and J is TRBJ1-5; D gene uncertain. Germline V gene sequence: CDR1 MDHEN, CDR2 SYDVKM. This CDR3 is built from 13 residues. The V end was cut by 6 bases, the J end by 0 bases, with 6 bases between. The entire variable domain, with the rest obtained from reference TRBV28 and TRBJ1-5, is as follows: DVKVTQSSRYLVKRTGEKVFLECVQDMDHENMFWYRQDPGLGLRLIYFSYDVKMKEKGDIPEGYSVSREKKERFSLILESASTNQTSMYLCASRADSNQPQHFGDGTRLSIL.